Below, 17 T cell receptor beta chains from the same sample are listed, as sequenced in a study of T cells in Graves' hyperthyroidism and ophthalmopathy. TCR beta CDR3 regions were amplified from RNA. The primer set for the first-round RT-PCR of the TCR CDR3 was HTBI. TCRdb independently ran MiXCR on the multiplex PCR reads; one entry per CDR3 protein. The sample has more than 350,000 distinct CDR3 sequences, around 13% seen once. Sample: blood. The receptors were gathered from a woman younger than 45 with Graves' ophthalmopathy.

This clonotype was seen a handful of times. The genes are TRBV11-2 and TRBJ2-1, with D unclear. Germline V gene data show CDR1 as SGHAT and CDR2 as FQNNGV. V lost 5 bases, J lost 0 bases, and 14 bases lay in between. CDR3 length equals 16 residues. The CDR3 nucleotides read TGTGCCAGCAGCCCACCTGGCGATAGCTCCTACAATGAGCAGTTCTTC. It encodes CASSPPGDSSYNEQFF.

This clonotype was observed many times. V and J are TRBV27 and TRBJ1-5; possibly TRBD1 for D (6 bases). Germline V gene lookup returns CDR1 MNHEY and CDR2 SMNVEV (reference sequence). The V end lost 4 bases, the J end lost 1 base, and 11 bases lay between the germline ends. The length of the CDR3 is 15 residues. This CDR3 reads CASSSQGQSNQPQHF. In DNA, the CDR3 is TGTGCCAGCAGTTCTCAAGGACAGAGCAATCAGCCCCAGCATTTT.

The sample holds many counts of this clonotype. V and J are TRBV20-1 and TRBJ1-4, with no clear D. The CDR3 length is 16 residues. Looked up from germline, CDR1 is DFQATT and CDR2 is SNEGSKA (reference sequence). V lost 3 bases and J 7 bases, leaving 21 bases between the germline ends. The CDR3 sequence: CSASPRSRGRGEKLFF. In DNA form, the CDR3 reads TGCAGTGCTAGCCCAAGGTCGCGCGGGCGGGGTGAAAAACTGTTTTTT.

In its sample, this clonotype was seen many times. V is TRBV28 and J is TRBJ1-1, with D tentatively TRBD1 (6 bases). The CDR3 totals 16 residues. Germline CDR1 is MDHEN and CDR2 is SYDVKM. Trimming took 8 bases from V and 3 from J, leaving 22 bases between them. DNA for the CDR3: TGTGCCAGCCCCGCCAGACAGGAGATGGGGGACACTGAAGCTTTCTTT. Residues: CASPARQEMGDTEAFF.

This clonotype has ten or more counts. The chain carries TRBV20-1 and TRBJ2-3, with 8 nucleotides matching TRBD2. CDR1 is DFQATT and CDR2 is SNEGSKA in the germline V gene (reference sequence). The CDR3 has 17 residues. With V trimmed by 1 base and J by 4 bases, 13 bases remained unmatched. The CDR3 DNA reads TGCAGTGCTAGAGTATTGAGGGGTAGCGGGGTCTCAGATACGCAGTATTTT. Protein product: CSARVLRGSGVSDTQYF.

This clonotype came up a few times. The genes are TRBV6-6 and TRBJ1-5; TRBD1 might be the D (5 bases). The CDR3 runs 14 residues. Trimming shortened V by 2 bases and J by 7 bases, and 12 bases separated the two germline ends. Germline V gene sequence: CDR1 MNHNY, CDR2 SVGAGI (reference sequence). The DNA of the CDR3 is TGTGCCAGCAGTTACCTCCAGGGTTGGCAGCCCCAGCATTTT. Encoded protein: CASSYLQGWQPQHF.

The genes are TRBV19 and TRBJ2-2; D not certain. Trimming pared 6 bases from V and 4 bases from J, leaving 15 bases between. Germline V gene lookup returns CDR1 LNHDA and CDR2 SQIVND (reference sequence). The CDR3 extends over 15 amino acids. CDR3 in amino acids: CASSLRALSTGELFF. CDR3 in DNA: TGTGCCAGTAGCCTACGGGCCTTATCCACCGGGGAGCTGTTTTTT. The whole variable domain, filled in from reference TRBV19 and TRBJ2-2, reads DGGITQSPKYLFRKEGQNVTLSCEQNLNHDAMYWYRQDPGQGLRLIYYSQIVNDFQKGDIAEGYSVSREKKESFPLTVTSAQKNPTAFYLCASSLRALSTGELFFGEGSRLTVL.

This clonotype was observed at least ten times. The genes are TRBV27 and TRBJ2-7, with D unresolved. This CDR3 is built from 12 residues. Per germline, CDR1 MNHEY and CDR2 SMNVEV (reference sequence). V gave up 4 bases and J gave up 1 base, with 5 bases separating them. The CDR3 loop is CASSSRSYEQYF. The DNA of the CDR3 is TGTGCCAGCAGTTCCCGATCCTACGAGCAGTACTTC.

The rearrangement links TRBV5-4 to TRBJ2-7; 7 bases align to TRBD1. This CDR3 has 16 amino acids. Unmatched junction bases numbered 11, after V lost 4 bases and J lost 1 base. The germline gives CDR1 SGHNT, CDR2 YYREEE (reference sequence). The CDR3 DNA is TGTGCCAGCAGCGATGACAGGGCCACCTTATCCTACGAGCAGTACTTC. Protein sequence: CASSDDRATLSYEQYF. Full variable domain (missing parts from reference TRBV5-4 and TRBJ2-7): ETGVTQSPTHLIKTRGQQVTLRCSSQSGHNTVSWYQQALGQGPQFIFQYYREEENGRGNFPPRFSGLQFPNYSSELNVNALELDDSALYLCASSDDRATLSYEQYFGPGTRLTVT.

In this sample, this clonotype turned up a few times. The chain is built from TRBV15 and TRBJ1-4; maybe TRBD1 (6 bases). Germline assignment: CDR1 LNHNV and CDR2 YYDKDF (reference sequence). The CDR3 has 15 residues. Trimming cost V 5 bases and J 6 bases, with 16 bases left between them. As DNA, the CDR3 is TGTGCCACCAGCGAGGTGCAGGGGCTAGATGAAAAACTGTTTTTT. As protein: CATSEVQGLDEKLFF.

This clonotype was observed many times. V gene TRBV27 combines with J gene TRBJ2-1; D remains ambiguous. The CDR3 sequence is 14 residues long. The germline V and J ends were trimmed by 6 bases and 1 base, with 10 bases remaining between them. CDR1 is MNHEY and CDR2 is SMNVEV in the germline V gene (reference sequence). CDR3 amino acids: CASREYGSYNEQFF. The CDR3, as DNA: TGTGCCAGCAGGGAGTATGGTTCCTACAATGAGCAGTTCTTC.

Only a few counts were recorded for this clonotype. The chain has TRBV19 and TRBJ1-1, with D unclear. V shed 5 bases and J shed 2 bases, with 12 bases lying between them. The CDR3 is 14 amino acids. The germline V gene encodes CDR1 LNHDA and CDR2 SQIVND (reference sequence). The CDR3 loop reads CASSPGGYNTEAFF. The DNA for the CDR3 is TGTGCCAGTAGTCCAGGAGGGTATAACACTGAAGCTTTCTTT.

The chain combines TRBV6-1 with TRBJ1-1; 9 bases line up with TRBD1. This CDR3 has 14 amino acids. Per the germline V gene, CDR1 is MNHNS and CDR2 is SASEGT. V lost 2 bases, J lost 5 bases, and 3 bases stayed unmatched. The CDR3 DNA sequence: TGTGCCAGCAGTGAATGGGACAGGGAAACTGAAGCTTTCTTT. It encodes CASSEWDRETEAFF.

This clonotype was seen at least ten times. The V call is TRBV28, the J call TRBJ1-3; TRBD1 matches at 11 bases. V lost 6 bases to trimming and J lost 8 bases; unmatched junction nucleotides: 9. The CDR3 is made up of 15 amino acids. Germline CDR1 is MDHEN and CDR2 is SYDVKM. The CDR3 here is CASRTPRDRGDTIYF. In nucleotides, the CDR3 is TGTGCCAGCAGGACACCCCGGGACAGGGGGGACACCATATATTTT.

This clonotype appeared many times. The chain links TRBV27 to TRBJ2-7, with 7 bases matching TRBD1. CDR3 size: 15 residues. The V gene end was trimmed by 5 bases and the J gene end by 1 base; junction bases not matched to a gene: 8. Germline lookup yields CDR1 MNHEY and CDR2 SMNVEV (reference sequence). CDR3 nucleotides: TGTGCCAGCAGTCCCGACAGGGACATATCCTACGAGCAGTACTTC. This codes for CASSPDRDISYEQYF.

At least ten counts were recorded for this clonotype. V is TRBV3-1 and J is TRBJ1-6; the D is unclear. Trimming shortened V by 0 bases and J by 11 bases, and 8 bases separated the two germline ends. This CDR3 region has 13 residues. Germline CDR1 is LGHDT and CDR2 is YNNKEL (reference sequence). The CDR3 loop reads CASSQEFYAPLHF. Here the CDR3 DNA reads TGTGCCAGCAGCCAAGAGTTCTACGCACCCCTCCACTTT.

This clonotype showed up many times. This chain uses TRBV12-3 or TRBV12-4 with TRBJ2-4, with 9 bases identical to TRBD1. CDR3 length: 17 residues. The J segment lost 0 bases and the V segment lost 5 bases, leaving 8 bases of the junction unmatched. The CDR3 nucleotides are TGTGCCAGCAGTCCCGCCAGGGACAGGGTAGCCAAAAACATTCAGTACTTC. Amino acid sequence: CASSPARDRVAKNIQYF.